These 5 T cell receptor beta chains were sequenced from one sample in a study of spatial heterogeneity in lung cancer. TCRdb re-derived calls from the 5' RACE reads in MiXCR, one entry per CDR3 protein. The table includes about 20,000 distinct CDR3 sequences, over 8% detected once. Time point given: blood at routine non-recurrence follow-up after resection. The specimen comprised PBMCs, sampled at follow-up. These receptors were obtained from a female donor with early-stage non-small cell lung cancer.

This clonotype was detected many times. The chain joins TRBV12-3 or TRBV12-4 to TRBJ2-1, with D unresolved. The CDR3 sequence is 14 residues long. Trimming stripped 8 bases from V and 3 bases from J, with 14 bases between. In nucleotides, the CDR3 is TGTGCCAGCGGTTCTGTCTCTCTCTACAATGAGCAGTTCTTC. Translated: CASGSVSLYNEQFF.

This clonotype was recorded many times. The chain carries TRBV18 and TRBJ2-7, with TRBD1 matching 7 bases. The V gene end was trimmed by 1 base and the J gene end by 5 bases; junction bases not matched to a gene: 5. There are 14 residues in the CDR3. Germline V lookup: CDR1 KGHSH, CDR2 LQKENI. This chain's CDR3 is CASSPRKGAHEQYF. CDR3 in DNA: TGTGCCAGCTCACCACGGAAGGGGGCCCACGAGCAGTACTTC.

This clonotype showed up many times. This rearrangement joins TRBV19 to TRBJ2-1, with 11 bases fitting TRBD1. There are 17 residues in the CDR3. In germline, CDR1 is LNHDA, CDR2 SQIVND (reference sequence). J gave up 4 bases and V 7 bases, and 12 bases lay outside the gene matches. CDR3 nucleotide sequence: TGTGCCAGTAACCCTACAAGGGGGACAGGGGGGTACAATGAGCAGTTCTTC. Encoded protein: CASNPTRGTGGYNEQFF.

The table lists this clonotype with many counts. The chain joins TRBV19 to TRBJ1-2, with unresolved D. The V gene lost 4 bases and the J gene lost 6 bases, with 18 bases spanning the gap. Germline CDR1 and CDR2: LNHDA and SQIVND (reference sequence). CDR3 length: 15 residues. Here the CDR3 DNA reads TGTGCCAGTAGTACCCGGACCCCCAATTTTAATGGCTACACCTTC. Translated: CASSTRTPNFNGYTF.

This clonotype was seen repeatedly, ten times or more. CDR3 sequence: CASSQGQGNEKLFF. The DNA for the CDR3 is TGTGCCAGCAGCCAAGGACAGGGCAATGAAAAACTGTTTTTT. J is TRBJ1-4 and V is TRBV4-2, with TRBD1 matching 7 bases. The CDR3 totals 14 residues. V gave up 1 base and J gave up 5 bases; unmatched junction bases: 1. Germline V gene data show CDR1 as LGHNA and CDR2 as YNFKEQ.